The rows below give T cell receptor beta chains drawn from one sample of a study of shared clonotypes between healthy human individuals. Assay: immunoSEQ multiplex PCR; the TCRdb copy retains only in-frame clones and omits some. The sample lists around 1.5 million clones; 95% to 99% were seen once. The sequenced material came from naive CD4+ T cells sorted from blood. The receptors stem from a young man in good health. The CDR3 runs from the conserved cysteine through the conserved F or W. Each record gives: J gene, V gene, clone size, D gene, CDR3 protein, CDR3 DNA. A D gene is named only where the DNA matches it firmly. Clone size, where shown, is once, few, many, or a class for clones that have expanded.

J: TRBJ1-5; V: TRBV2; size: -; D: -; CDR3: CASSGQSRPQHF; DNA: TGTGCCAGCAGCGGCCAGTCTCGGCCCCAGCATTTT
J: TRBJ2-7; V: TRBV7-2; size: -; D: -; CDR3: CASSLAGRYEQYF; DNA: TGTGCCAGCAGCTTGGCGGGGCGGTACGAGCAGTACTTC
J: TRBJ2-7; V: TRBV19; size: -; D: -; CDR3: CASSTTGPMDEQYF; DNA: TGTGCCAGTAGTACGACAGGCCCTATGGACGAGCAGTACTTC
J: TRBJ1-5; V: TRBV2; size: -; D: TRBD1; CDR3: CASSRDREQPQHF; DNA: TGTGCCAGCAGCAGGGACAGGGAACAGCCCCAGCATTTT
J: TRBJ1-4; V: TRBV5-1; size: -; D: -; CDR3: CASSGTGIGNEKLFF; DNA: TGCGCCAGCAGCGGAACAGGGATAGGTAATGAAAAACTGTTTTTT
J: TRBJ2-1; V: TRBV27; size: -; D: TRBD2; CDR3: CASSFHGLAEHNEQFF; DNA: TGTGCCAGCAGTTTCCACGGACTAGCGGAACACAATGAGCAGTTCTTC
J: TRBJ2-3; V: TRBV11-1; size: -; D: TRBD1; CDR3: CASSGNRGDTQYF; DNA: TGTGCCAGCAGCGGAAACAGGGGAGATACGCAGTATTTT
J: TRBJ2-7; V: TRBV4-1; size: -; D: -; CDR3: CASSPQERDEQYF; DNA: TGCGCCAGCAGCCCCCAAGAGCGGGACGAGCAGTACTTC
J: TRBJ2-1; V: TRBV28; size: -; D: TRBD2; CDR3: CASSLGGSSYNEQFF; DNA: TGTGCCAGCAGTTTGGGGGGGAGCTCCTACAATGAGCAGTTCTTC
J: TRBJ2-3; V: TRBV18; size: -; D: -; CDR3: CASSPGPLGVDTQYF; DNA: TGTGCCAGCTCACCCGGACCCCTTGGGGTGGATACGCAGTATTTT
J: TRBJ2-3; V: TRBV27; size: -; D: TRBD1; CDR3: CASSETGPSTDTQYF; DNA: TGTGCCAGCAGTGAGACAGGGCCCAGCACAGATACGCAGTATTTT
J: TRBJ2-5; V: TRBV21-1; size: -; D: -; CDR3: CASSLPEQGQQETQYF; DNA: TGTGCCAGCAGCCTACCCGAACAGGGTCAACAGGAGACCCAGTACTTC
J: TRBJ2-3; V: TRBV5-6; size: -; D: -; CDR3: CASSLWARDTQYF; DNA: TGTGCCAGCAGCTTGTGGGCAAGGGATACGCAGTATTTT
J: TRBJ2-2; V: TRBV6-5; size: -; D: -; CDR3: CASSYEASMRAGELFF; DNA: TGTGCCAGCAGTTATGAAGCCAGCATGAGGGCCGGGGAGCTGTTTTTT
J: TRBJ2-1; V: TRBV4-2; size: -; D: -; CDR3: CASSPTVSSYNEQFF; DNA: TGTGCCAGCAGCCCGACAGTATCCTCCTACAATGAGCAGTTCTTC
J: TRBJ2-1; V: TRBV10-3; size: -; D: -; CDR3: CAISERGPPYNEQFF; DNA: TGTGCCATCAGTGAACGAGGGCCCCCCTACAATGAGCAGTTCTTC
J: TRBJ1-2; V: TRBV29-1; size: -; D: TRBD1; CDR3: CSVGGTGVVGNYGYTF; DNA: TGCAGCGTTGGGGGGACAGGGGTAGTAGGGAACTATGGCTACACCTTC
J: TRBJ2-1; V: TRBV10-3; size: -; D: TRBD2; CDR3: CATERGGNYNEQFF; DNA: TGTGCCACCGAACGGGGGGGAAATTACAATGAGCAGTTCTTC
J: TRBJ2-5; V: TRBV7-9; size: -; D: TRBD2; CDR3: CASSQSGSETQYF; DNA: TGTGCCAGCAGTCAAAGCGGGAGTGAGACCCAGTACTTC
J: TRBJ2-7; V: TRBV29-1; size: -; D: -; CDR3: CSAGGTNPYEQYF; DNA: TGCAGCGCCGGGGGCACAAACCCCTACGAGCAGTACTTC
J: TRBJ1-5; V: TRBV7-8; size: -; D: -; CDR3: CASSLQGNQPQHF; DNA: TGTGCCAGCAGCTTACAGGGCAATCAGCCCCAGCATTTT
J: TRBJ1-5; V: TRBV21-1; size: -; D: -; CDR3: CASSKLGNQPQHF; DNA: TGTGCCAGCAGCAAATTGGGCAATCAGCCCCAGCATTTT
J: TRBJ2-7; V: TRBV5-4; size: -; D: TRBD1; CDR3: CASSHRGQPYEQYF; DNA: TGTGCCAGCAGCCACAGGGGGCAACCCTACGAGCAGTACTTC
J: TRBJ2-3; V: TRBV7-2; size: -; D: TRBD2; CDR3: CASSLRAGVADTQYF; DNA: TGTGCCAGCAGCTTGCGAGCGGGAGTCGCAGATACGCAGTATTTT
J: TRBJ2-1; V: TRBV5-4; size: once; D: -; CDR3: CASSLTAYNEQFF; DNA: TGTGCCAGCAGCTTGACAGCTTACAATGAGCAGTTCTTC
J: TRBJ1-5; V: TRBV6-5; size: -; D: TRBD1; CDR3: CASSSATGGSNQPQHF; DNA: TGTGCCAGCAGTTCCGCGACAGGGGGAAGCAATCAGCCCCAGCATTTT
J: TRBJ2-7; V: TRBV15; size: -; D: -; CDR3: CATSRDMSASYEQYF; DNA: TGTGCCACCAGCAGAGATATGAGCGCCTCCTACGAGCAGTACTTC
J: TRBJ2-1; V: TRBV7-9; size: -; D: TRBD2; CDR3: CASSLGRLAGVGEQFF; DNA: TGTGCCAGCAGCTTAGGGCGCCTAGCGGGAGTCGGTGAGCAGTTCTTC
J: TRBJ1-2; V: TRBV6-5; size: -; D: -; CDR3: CAITQGLGYGYTF; DNA: TGTGCCATCACACAGGGTCTTGGCTATGGCTACACCTTC
J: TRBJ2-7; V: TRBV9; size: -; D: -; CDR3: CASSVSPGPEQYF; DNA: TGTGCCAGCAGCGTAAGCCCCGGGCCCGAGCAGTACTTC
J: TRBJ1-2; V: TRBV27; size: -; D: TRBD1; CDR3: CASGQGYGYTF; DNA: TGTGCCAGCGGACAGGGATATGGCTACACCTTC
J: TRBJ2-3; V: TRBV19; size: -; D: -; CDR3: CASSMTDTQYF; DNA: TGTGCCAGTAGCATGACAGATACGCAGTATTTT
J: TRBJ2-2; V: TRBV7-6; size: -; D: TRBD1; CDR3: CASSPRPGQASNTGELFF; DNA: TGTGCCAGCAGCCCCCGACCGGGACAGGCCTCGAACACCGGGGAGCTGTTTTTT
J: TRBJ2-5; V: TRBV27; size: -; D: -; CDR3: CASSSTPGRRQETQYF; DNA: TGTGCCAGCAGTTCCACTCCGGGACGCCGCCAAGAGACCCAGTACTTC
J: TRBJ2-7; V: TRBV4-3; size: -; D: -; CDR3: CASSQRERANEQYF; DNA: TGCGCCAGCAGCCAAAGGGAGAGGGCCAACGAGCAGTACTTC
J: TRBJ2-7; V: TRBV19; size: -; D: TRBD2; CDR3: CASSIPGVSGRRYEQYF; DNA: TGTGCCAGTAGTATTCCGGGTGTTAGCGGGAGGCGGTACGAGCAGTACTTC
J: TRBJ2-5; V: TRBV28; size: -; D: TRBD1; CDR3: CASSTPGGRETQYF; DNA: TGTGCCAGCAGCACCCCAGGGGGCAGGGAGACCCAGTACTTC
J: TRBJ2-3; V: TRBV5-1; size: -; D: TRBD2; CDR3: CASSPNVFGGRLGDTQYF; DNA: TGCGCCAGCAGCCCAAACGTCTTCGGCGGGAGGCTGGGGGATACGCAGTATTTT